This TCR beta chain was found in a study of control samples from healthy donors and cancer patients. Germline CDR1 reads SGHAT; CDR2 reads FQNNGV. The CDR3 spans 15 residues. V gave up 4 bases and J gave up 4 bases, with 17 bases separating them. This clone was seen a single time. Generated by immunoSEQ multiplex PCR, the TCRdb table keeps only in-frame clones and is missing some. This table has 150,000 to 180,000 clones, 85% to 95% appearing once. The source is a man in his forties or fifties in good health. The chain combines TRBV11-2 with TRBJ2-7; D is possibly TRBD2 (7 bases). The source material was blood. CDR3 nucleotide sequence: TGTGCCAGCAGCTCCCGGGGAGCGGGACATTACGAGCAGTACTTC. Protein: CASSSRGAGHYEQYF.